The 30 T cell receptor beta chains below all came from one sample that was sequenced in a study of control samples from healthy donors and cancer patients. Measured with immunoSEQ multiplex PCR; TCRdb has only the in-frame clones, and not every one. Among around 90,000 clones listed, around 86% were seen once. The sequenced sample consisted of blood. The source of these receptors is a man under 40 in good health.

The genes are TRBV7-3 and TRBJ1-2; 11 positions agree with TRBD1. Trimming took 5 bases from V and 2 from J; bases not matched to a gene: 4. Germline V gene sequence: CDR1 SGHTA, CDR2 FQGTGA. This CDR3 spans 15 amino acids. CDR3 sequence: CASSPGDRGNYGYTF. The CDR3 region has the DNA TGTGCCAGCAGCCCTGGGGACAGGGGGAACTATGGCTACACCTTC.

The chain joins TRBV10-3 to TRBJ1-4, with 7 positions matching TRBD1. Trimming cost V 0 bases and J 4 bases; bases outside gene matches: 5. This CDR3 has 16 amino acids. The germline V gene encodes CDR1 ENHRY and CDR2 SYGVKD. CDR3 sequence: CAISESIQGLNEKLFF. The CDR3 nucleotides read TGTGCCATCAGTGAGTCGATACAGGGGCTTAATGAAAAACTGTTTTTT.

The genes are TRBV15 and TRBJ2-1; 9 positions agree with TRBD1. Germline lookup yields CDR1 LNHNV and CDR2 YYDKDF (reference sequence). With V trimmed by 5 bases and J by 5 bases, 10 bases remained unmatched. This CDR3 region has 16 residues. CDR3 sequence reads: CATSGTGGSFNNEQFF. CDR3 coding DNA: TGTGCCACCAGCGGCACAGGGGGCAGTTTTAACAATGAGCAGTTCTTC.

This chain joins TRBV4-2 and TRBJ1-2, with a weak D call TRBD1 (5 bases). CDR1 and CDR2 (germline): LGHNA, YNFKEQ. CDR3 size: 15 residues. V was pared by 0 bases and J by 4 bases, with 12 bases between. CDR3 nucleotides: TGTGCCAGCAGCCAAGAGAGGTCGGGGCCCTATGGCTACACCTTC. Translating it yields CASSQERSGPYGYTF.

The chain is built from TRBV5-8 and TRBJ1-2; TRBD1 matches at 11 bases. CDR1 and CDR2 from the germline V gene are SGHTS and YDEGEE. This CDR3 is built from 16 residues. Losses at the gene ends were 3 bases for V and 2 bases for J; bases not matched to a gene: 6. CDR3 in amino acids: CASSYPGTGGNYGYTF. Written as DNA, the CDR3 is TGTGCCAGCAGCTACCCCGGGACAGGGGGGAACTATGGCTACACCTTC.

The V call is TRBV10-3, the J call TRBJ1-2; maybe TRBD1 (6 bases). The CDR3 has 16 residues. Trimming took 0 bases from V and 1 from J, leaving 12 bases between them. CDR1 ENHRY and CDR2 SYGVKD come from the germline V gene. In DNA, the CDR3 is TGTGCCATCAGTGAGTCGTGGGGGGCGGATAACTATGGCTACACCTTC. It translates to CAISESWGADNYGYTF.

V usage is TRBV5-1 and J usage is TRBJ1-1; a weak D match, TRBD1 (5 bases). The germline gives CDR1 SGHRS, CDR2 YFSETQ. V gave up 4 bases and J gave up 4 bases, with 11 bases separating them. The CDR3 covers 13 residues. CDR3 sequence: CASSPGAATEAFF. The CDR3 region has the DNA TGCGCCAGCAGCCCTGGGGCAGCCACTGAAGCTTTCTTT. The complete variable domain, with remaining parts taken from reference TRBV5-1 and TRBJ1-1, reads KAGVTQTPRYLIKTRGQQVTLSCSPISGHRSVSWYQQTPGQGLQFLFEYFSETQRNKGNFPGRFSGRQFSNSRSEMNVSTLELGDSALYLCASSPGAATEAFFGQGTRLTVV.

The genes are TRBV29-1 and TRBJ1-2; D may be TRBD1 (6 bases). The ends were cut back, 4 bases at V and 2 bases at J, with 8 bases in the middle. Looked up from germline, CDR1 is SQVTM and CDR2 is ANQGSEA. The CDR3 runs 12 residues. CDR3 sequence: CSVVQGNYGYTF. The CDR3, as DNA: TGCAGCGTTGTGCAGGGGAACTATGGCTACACCTTC.

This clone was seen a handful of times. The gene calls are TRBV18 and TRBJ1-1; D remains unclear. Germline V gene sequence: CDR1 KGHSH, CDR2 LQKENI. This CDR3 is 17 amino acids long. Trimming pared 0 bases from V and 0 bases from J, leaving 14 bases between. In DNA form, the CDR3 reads TGTGCCAGCTCACCACCACGGCTTACTTGGGTGAACACTGAAGCTTTCTTT. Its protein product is CASSPPRLTWVNTEAFF.

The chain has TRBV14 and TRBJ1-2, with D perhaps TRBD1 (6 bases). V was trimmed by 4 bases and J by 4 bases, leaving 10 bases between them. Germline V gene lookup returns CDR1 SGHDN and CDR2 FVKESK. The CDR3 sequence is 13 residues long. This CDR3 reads CASSPGTIYGYTF. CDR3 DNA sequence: TGTGCCAGCAGCCCCGGGACAATCTATGGCTACACCTTC. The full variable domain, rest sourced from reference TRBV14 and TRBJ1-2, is EAGVTQFPSHSVIEKGQTVTLRCDPISGHDNLYWYRRVMGKEIKFLLHFVKESKQDESGMPNNRFLAERTGGTYSTLKVQPAELEDSGVYFCASSPGTIYGYTFGSGTRLTVV.

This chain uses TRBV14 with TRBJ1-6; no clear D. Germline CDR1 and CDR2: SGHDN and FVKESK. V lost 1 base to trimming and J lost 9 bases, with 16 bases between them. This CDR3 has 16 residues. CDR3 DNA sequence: TGTGCCAGCAGCCAAGTCCGCGGGGTGGGAGGTTCACCCCTCCACTTT. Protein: CASSQVRGVGGSPLHF.

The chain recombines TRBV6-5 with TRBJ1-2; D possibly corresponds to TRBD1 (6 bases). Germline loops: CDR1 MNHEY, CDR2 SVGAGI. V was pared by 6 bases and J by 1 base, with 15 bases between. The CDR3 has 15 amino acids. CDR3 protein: CASRRPEGGNYGYTF. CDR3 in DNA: TGTGCCAGCAGGAGGCCTGAGGGGGGTAACTATGGCTACACCTTC.

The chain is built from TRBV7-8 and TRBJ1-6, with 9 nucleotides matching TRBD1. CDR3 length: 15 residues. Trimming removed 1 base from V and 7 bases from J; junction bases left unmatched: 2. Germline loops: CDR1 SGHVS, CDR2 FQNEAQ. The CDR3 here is CASSLVDRGNSPLHF. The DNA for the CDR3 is TGTGCCAGCAGCTTAGTCGACAGGGGGAATTCACCCCTCCACTTT.

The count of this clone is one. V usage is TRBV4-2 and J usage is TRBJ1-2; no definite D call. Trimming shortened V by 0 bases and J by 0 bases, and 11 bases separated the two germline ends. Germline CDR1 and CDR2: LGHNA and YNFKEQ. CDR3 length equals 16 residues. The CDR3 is CASSQDWRVANYGYTF. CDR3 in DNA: TGTGCCAGCAGCCAAGATTGGAGGGTAGCTAACTATGGCTACACCTTC.

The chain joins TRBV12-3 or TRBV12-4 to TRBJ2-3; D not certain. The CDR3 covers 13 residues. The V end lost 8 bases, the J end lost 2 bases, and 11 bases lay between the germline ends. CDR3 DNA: TGTGCCAGCGGGGTGGGCAACACAGATACGCAGTATTTT. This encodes CASGVGNTDTQYF.

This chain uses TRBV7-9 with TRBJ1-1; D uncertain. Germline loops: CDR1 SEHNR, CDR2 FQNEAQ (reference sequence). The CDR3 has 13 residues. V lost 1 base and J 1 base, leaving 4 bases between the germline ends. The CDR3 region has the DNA TGTGCCAGCAGCTTAGTGGGGAACACTGAAGCTTTCTTT. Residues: CASSLVGNTEAFF.

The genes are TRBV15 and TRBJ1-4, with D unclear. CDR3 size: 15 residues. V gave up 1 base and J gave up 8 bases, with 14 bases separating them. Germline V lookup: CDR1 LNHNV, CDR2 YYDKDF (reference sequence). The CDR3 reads CATSRGGSRWEKLFF. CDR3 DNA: TGTGCCACCAGCAGAGGAGGGAGCAGATGGGAAAAACTGTTTTTT.

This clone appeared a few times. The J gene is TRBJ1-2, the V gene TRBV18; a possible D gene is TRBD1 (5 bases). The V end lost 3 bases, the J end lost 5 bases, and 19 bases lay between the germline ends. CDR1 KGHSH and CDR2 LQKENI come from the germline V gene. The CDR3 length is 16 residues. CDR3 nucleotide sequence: TGTGCCAGCTCACCGGCAATGCGGGGGGAGGAATATGGCTACACCTTC. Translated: CASSPAMRGEEYGYTF.

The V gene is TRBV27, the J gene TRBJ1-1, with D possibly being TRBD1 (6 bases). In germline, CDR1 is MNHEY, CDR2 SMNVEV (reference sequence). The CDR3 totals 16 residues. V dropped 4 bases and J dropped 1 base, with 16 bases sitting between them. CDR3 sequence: CASSYTGPPGNTEAFF. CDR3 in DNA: TGTGCCAGCAGTTACACAGGGCCCCCAGGGAACACTGAAGCTTTCTTT.

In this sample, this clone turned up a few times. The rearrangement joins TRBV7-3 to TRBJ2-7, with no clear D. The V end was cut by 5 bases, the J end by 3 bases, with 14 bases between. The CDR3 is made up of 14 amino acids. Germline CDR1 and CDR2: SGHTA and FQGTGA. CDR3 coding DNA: TGTGCCAGCAGCCTAGAGGCTGGGTACTACGAGCAGTACTTC. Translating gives CASSLEAGYYEQYF.

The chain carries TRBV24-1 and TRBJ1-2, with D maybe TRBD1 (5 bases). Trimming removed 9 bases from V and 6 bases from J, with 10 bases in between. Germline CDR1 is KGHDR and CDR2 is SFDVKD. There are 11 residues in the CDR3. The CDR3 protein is CATRGVDGYTF. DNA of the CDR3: TGTGCCACCCGGGGCGTAGATGGCTACACCTTC.

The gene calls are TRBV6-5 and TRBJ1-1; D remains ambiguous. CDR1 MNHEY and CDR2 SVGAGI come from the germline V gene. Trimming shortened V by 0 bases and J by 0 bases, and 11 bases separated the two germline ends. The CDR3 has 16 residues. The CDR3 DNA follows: TGTGCCAGCAGTTACTCGACCGGACGGGTGAACACTGAAGCTTTCTTT. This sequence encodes CASSYSTGRVNTEAFF.

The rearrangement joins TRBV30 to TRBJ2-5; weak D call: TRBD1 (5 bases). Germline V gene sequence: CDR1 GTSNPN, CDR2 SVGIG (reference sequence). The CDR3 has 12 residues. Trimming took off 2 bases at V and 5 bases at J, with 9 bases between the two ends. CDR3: CAWSTPGETQYF. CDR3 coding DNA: TGTGCCTGGAGTACCCCAGGGGAGACCCAGTACTTC.

The CDR3 region has the DNA TGTGCCAGCAGTTTCAACAACCAAGAGACCCAGTACTTC. It encodes CASSFNNQETQYF. The V call is TRBV28, the J call TRBJ2-5; no definite D call. This CDR3 spans 13 amino acids. Per the germline V gene, CDR1 is MDHEN and CDR2 is SYDVKM. V was cut by 3 bases and J by 0 bases, with 5 bases left in between.

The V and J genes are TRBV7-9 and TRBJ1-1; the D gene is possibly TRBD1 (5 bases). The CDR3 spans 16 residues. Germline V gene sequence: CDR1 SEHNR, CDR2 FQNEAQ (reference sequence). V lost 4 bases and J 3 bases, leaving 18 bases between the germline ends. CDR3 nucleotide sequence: TGTGCCAGCAGCTCCCCGAGGGACCGTTTGGACACTGAAGCTTTCTTT. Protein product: CASSSPRDRLDTEAFF. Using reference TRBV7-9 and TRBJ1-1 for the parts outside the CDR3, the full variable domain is DTGVSQNPRHKITKRGQNVTFRCDPISEHNRLYWYRQTLGQGPEFLTYFQNEAQLEKSRLLSDRFSAERPKGSFSTLEIQRTEQGDSAMYLCASSSPRDRLDTEAFFGQGTRLTVV.

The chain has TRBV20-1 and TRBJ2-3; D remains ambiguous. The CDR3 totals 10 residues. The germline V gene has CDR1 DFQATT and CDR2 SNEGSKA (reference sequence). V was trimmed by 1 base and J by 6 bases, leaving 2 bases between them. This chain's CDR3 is CSARGDTQYF. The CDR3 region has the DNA TGCAGTGCTAGAGGGGATACGCAGTATTTT.

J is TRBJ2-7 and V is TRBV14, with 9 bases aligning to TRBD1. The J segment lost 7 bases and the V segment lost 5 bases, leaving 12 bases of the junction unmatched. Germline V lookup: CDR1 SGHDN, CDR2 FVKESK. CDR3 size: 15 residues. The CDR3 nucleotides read TGTGCCAGCAGCAGTCTTGGACAGGGGTCAACGGAGCAGTACGTC. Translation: CASSSLGQGSTEQYV.

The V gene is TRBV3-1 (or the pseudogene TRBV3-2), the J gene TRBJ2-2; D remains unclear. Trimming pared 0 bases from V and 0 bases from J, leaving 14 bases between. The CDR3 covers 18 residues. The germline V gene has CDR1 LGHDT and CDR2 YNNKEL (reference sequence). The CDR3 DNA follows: TGTGCCAGCAGCCAAGATTGGGCAGGATTAACGAACACCGGGGAGCTGTTTTTT. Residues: CASSQDWAGLTNTGELFF.

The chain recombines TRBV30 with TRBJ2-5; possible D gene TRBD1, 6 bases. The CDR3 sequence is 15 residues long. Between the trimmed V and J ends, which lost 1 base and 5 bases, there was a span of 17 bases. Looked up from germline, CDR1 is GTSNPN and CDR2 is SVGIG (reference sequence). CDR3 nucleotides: TGTGCCTGGAGTGATACAGGGCGGGTATGGGAGACCCAGTACTTC. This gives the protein CAWSDTGRVWETQYF. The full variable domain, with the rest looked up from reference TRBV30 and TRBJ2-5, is SQTIHQWPATLVQPVGSPLSLECTVEGTSNPNLYWYRQAAGRGLQLLFYSVGIGQISSEVPQNLSASRPQDRQFILSSKKLLLSDSGFYLCAWSDTGRVWETQYFGPGTRLLVL.

The CDR3 region has the DNA TGTGCCAGCAGCTCCACCAGGGGGCGGGATATGAACACTGAAGCTTTCTTT. It translates to CASSSTRGRDMNTEAFF. The gene calls are TRBV5-4 and TRBJ1-1; 8 nucleotides line up with TRBD1. CDR1 is SGHNT and CDR2 is YYREEE in the germline V gene (reference sequence). V lost 3 bases and J lost 0; bases outside the gene matches: 10. The CDR3 sequence is 17 residues long. The full variable domain, its missing parts supplied by reference TRBV5-4 and TRBJ1-1, is ETGVTQSPTHLIKTRGQQVTLRCSSQSGHNTVSWYQQALGQGPQFIFQYYREEENGRGNFPPRFSGLQFPNYSSELNVNALELDDSALYLCASSSTRGRDMNTEAFFGQGTRLTVV.